The 21 T cell receptor beta chains given below trace back to one sample, sequenced in a study of blood T cell repertoires in COVID-19 (dated by TCRdb to about 2020). Libraries were prepared through the immunoSEQ multiplex PCR assay. TCRdb provides this immuneACCESS table in a form limited to in-frame rearrangements. Some clones are lacking; in checked studies, under half of them reflect an unresolved V gene, and why the rest are absent is not known. In all, the sample holds 150,000 to 200,000 clones, and 86% of those were seen once. The ten largest clones capture over 7% of the sample. Sequenced: peripheral blood. The receptor source for this set is an elderly woman in a cohort sampled during active or convalescent COVID-19.

The chain couples TRBV5-4 to TRBJ1-1; 9 nucleotides align to TRBD1. With 0 bases clipped from V and 5 bases from J, the junction kept 11 bases outside the gene matches. Germline V gene lookup returns CDR1 SGHNT and CDR2 YYREEE (reference sequence). The CDR3 length is 17 residues. Here the CDR3 DNA reads TGTGCCAGCAGCTTGGGGGGGTCCGGGACAGGGTGGACTGAAGCTTTCTTT. Translation gives CASSLGGSGTGWTEAFF.

The J gene is TRBJ2-2, the V gene TRBV7-2; perhaps TRBD1 as D (6 bases). The germline V gene encodes CDR1 SGHTA and CDR2 FQGNSA. Deletions cut 0 bases from V and 2 bases from J, with 7 bases between. There are 15 residues in the CDR3. The CDR3 reads CASSLAGANTGELFF. The CDR3 DNA reads as TGTGCCAGCAGCTTAGCGGGGGCCAACACCGGGGAGCTGTTTTTT.

The chain joins TRBV12-5 to TRBJ1-1; D may be TRBD1 (5 bases). The CDR3 sequence is 13 residues long. CDR1 is LGHNT and CDR2 is FRNRAP in the germline V gene. V shed 3 bases and J shed 7 bases, with 12 bases lying between them. The CDR3 DNA sequence: TGTGCTAGTGGTTTTCGGGGGGTGGATGAAGCTTTCTTT. Its translation is CASGFRGVDEAFF.

This clone has a handful of counts. The chain carries TRBV3-1 (or the pseudogene TRBV3-2) and TRBJ1-1, with 9 bases identical to TRBD1. Germline trimming cut 4 bases from V and 3 bases from J; bases unmatched to any gene: 3. The CDR3 runs to 14 residues. Germline CDR1 and CDR2: LGHDT and YNNKEL (reference sequence). The DNA of the CDR3 is TGTGCCAGCAGCCGACGGGACAGGGACACTGAAGCTTTCTTT. It codes for CASSRRDRDTEAFF.

The gene calls are TRBV28 and TRBJ1-5; D perhaps matches TRBD1 (6 bases). V lost 0 bases and J lost 2, with 20 bases in between. The germline gives CDR1 MDHEN, CDR2 SYDVKM. This CDR3 comprises 19 residues. CDR3 sequence (DNA): TGTGCCAGCAGTTTATGGGACAGATATTATAGCAGGGGCAATCAGCCCCAGCATTTT. Its translation is CASSLWDRYYSRGNQPQHF.

The chain couples TRBV5-1 to TRBJ1-6; no reliable D call. Germline CDR1 and CDR2: SGHRS and YFSETQ. The CDR3 is 13 residues long. The V end was cut by 8 bases, the J end by 4 bases, with 10 bases between. The CDR3 is CASQEGYNSPLHF. The CDR3 bases are TGCGCCAGTCAGGAGGGTTATAATTCACCCCTCCACTTT.

In DNA form, the CDR3 reads TGCGCCAGCCGACGACAGTCGAACACCGGGGAGCTGTTTTTT. This codes for CASRRQSNTGELFF. The chain joins TRBV10-1 to TRBJ2-2; D may be TRBD1 (5 bases). The CDR3 totals 14 residues. Germline lookup yields CDR1 WNHNN and CDR2 SYGVQD (reference sequence). The ends were cut back, 8 bases at V and 0 bases at J, with 10 bases in the middle.

This rearrangement joins TRBV9 to TRBJ2-1; TRBD2 agrees at 10 bases. V shed 4 bases, J shed 2 bases, and the junction held 6 bases outside the gene matches. In germline, CDR1 is SGDLS, CDR2 YYNGEE. CDR3 length: 16 amino acids. CDR3 nucleotide sequence: TGTGCCAGCAGCTTGACCGGGACTAGCGCCTACAATGAGCAGTTCTTC. It translates to CASSLTGTSAYNEQFF. The variable domain in full, completed from reference TRBV9 and TRBJ2-1, reads DSGVTQTPKHLITATGQRVTLRCSPRSGDLSVYWYQQSLDQGLQFLIQYYNGEERAKGNILERFSAQQFPDLHSELNLSSLELGDSALYFCASSLTGTSAYNEQFFGPGTRLTVL.

In its sample, this clone was seen a few times. This chain connects TRBV12-5 to TRBJ2-1; the D gene is possibly TRBD2 (5 bases). V shed 4 bases and J shed 8 bases, with 6 bases lying between them. Per the germline V gene, CDR1 is LGHNT and CDR2 is FRNRAP. The CDR3 spans 11 residues. CDR3: CASGSDYEQFF. DNA of the CDR3: TGTGCTAGTGGTTCGGACTATGAGCAGTTCTTC. The full variable domain, completed using reference TRBV12-5 and TRBJ2-1, is DARVTQTPRHKVTEMGQEVTMRCQPILGHNTVFWYRQTMMQGLELLAYFRNRAPLDDSGMPKDRFSAEMPDATLATLKIQPSEPRDSAVYFCASGSDYEQFFGPGTRLTVL.

This chain connects TRBV10-3 to TRBJ1-1; D gene ambiguous. Germline CDR1 ENHRY, CDR2 SYGVKD. V was cut by 3 bases and J by 6 bases, with 11 bases left in between. The CDR3 runs to 13 residues. Written as DNA, the CDR3 is TGTGCCATCAGTGATAGCGGATTCCCTGAAGCTTTCTTT. This gives the protein CAISDSGFPEAFF.

The rearrangement joins TRBV12-3 or TRBV12-4 to TRBJ2-1; possible D gene TRBD2, 6 bases. The CDR3 has 12 amino acids. V gave up 5 bases and J gave up 15 bases, with 17 bases separating them. CDR3 DNA sequence: TGTGCCAGCAGTCAATCGGGGACTGGTCCGTTCTTC. Translation: CASSQSGTGPFF.

This clone was counted a single time. The chain has TRBV9 and TRBJ1-4, with TRBD1 matching over 7 bases. CDR1 is SGDLS and CDR2 is YYNGEE in the germline V gene. The CDR3 is made up of 16 amino acids. V lost 4 bases and J lost 4; bases outside the gene matches: 10. CDR3 residues: CASSPAPTGLNEKLFF. The CDR3 DNA follows: TGTGCCAGCAGCCCAGCCCCGACAGGGCTTAATGAAAAACTGTTTTTT.

The sample holds a few counts of this clone. The chain is built from TRBV29-1 and TRBJ1-4, with 8 bases fitting TRBD1. Germline V gene data show CDR1 as SQVTM and CDR2 as ANQGSEA. The CDR3 contains 14 residues. With 3 bases clipped from V and 3 bases from J, the junction kept 3 bases outside the gene matches. The CDR3: CSVEGTGPNEKLFF. CDR3 DNA: TGCAGCGTTGAGGGGACAGGTCCTAATGAAAAACTGTTTTTT.

This chain uses TRBV18 with TRBJ2-7; 8 bases fit TRBD2. Trimming at V came to 8 bases and at J to 5 bases, leaving 5 bases not matched to a gene. Germline CDR1 and CDR2: KGHSH and LQKENI. This CDR3 spans 12 amino acids. The CDR3 bases are TGTGCCAGCGCGGCGGGGGGAAACGAGCAGTACTTC. Translating it yields CASAAGGNEQYF.

The chain joins TRBV11-3 to TRBJ2-2; 11 bases agree with TRBD1. Germline trimming cut 4 bases from V and 5 bases from J; bases unmatched to any gene: 9. Per germline, CDR1 SGHNT and CDR2 YENEEA. CDR3 length: 17 residues. The CDR3 is CASSSYLGQGATGELFF. CDR3 nucleotides: TGTGCCAGCAGCTCATATTTAGGACAGGGGGCGACCGGGGAGCTGTTTTTT.

The V gene is TRBV28, the J gene TRBJ1-6; TRBD1 aligns across 8 bases. Germline V gives CDR1 MDHEN, CDR2 SYDVKM. The CDR3 length is 13 residues. V dropped 5 bases and J dropped 8; count of bases not matched to a gene: 2. The CDR3 DNA reads as TGTGCCAGCAGTGGGACAGGCCATTCACCCCTCCACTTT. Amino acids: CASSGTGHSPLHF.

The rearrangement links TRBV5-1 to TRBJ2-7, with 8 positions matching TRBD1. Trimming at V came to 4 bases and at J to 2 bases, leaving 8 bases not matched to a gene. There are 15 residues in the CDR3. Germline V lookup: CDR1 SGHRS, CDR2 YFSETQ. Written as DNA, the CDR3 is TGCGCCAGCAGCACGGGGGCAGGGGGCGCCTACGAGCAGTACTTC. Encoded protein: CASSTGAGGAYEQYF.

The rearrangement joins TRBV19 to TRBJ2-3, with 7 nucleotides matching TRBD1. CDR1 and CDR2 (germline): LNHDA, SQIVND (reference sequence). The CDR3 consists of 15 residues. V was pared by 2 bases and J by 5 bases, with 7 bases of the junction left unmatched. CDR3 in amino acids: CASSISGGLRDTQYF. CDR3 coding DNA: TGTGCCAGTAGTATATCAGGGGGATTAAGAGATACGCAGTATTTT.

V and J are TRBV6-6 and TRBJ2-7, with D possibly being TRBD1 (6 bases). The CDR3 consists of 15 residues. With 6 bases removed from V and 5 bases from J, the gap between germline ends came to 20 bases. Germline CDR1 and CDR2: MNHNY and SVGAGI (reference sequence). The DNA of the CDR3 is TGTGCCAGCAGCCCTAGCCGGACAGCTAAGAACGAGCAGTACTTC. This encodes CASSPSRTAKNEQYF.

The chain couples TRBV6-2 or TRBV6-3 to TRBJ1-2, with D perhaps matching TRBD1 (5 bases). Germline V gene lookup returns CDR1 MNHEY and CDR2 SVGEGT. Trimming left V 0 bases short and J 2 bases short, with 13 bases between. The CDR3 covers 16 residues. CDR3 sequence reads: CASSYSGRGENYGYTF. CDR3 in DNA: TGTGCCAGCAGTTACTCGGGAAGGGGTGAGAACTATGGCTACACCTTC.

The rearrangement links TRBV5-6 to TRBJ1-3, with a possible D match to TRBD1 (5 bases). The germline gives CDR1 SGHDT, CDR2 YYEEEE. The ends were cut back, 4 bases at V and 2 bases at J, with 10 bases in the middle. The CDR3 is 14 amino acids. DNA for the CDR3: TGTGCCAGCAGCCCGGACATAACTGGAAACACCATATATTTT. Amino acids: CASSPDITGNTIYF.